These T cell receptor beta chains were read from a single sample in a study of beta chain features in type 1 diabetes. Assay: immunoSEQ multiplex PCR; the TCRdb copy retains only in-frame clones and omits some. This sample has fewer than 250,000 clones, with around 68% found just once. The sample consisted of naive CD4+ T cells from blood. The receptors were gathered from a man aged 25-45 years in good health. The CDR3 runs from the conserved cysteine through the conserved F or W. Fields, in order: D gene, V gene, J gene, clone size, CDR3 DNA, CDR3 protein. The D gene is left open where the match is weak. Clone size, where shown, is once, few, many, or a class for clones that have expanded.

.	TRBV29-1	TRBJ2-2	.	TGCAGCGTTGGCAGGGATAGGGCCGGGGAGCTGTTTTTT	CSVGRDRAGELFF
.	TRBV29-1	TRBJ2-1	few	TGCAGCGTTGAAGCGACAGCGTACAATGAGCAGTTCTTC	CSVEATAYNEQFF
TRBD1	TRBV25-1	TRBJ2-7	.	TGTGCCAGCAGTTCCCAGGGGGCGAACGAGCAGTACTTC	CASSSQGANEQYF
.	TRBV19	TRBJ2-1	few	TGTGCCAGTCTGGACAGAGTTTCCAATGAGCAGTTCTTC	CASLDRVSNEQFF
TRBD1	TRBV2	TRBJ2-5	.	TGTGCCAGCACTCGGGACAGGGAAGAGACCCAGTACTTC	CASTRDREETQYF
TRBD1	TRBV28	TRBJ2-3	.	TGTGCCAGCAGTCGGACAGGGGGCACAGATACGCAGTATTTT	CASSRTGGTDTQYF
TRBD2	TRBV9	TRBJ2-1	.	TGTGCCAGCAGCGCTCTTCCGCGGGAGGGAATCTACAATGAGCAGTTCTTC	CASSALPREGIYNEQFF
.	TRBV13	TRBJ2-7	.	TGTGCCAGCAGCAACTTGATTGGAGGCGAGCAGTACTTC	CASSNLIGGEQYF
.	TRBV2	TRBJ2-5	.	TGTGCCAGCACGCCTAGCAGGATGTCTGGCGAGACCCAGTACTTC	CASTPSRMSGETQYF
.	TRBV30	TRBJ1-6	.	TGTGCCTGGGGGCCAGGGTATAATTCACCCCTCCACTTT	CAWGPGYNSPLHF
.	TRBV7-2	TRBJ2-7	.	TGTGCCAGCAGGTCTTCGGGGATGTACGAGCAGTACTTC	CASRSSGMYEQYF
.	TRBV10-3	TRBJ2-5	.	TGTGCCATACTAATTGAGGAGACCCAGTACTTC	CAILIEETQYF
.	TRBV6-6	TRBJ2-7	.	TGTGCCAGCAGTGACGGTCTTTCCTACGAGCAGTACTTC	CASSDGLSYEQYF
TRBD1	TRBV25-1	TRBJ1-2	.	TGTGCCAGCAGTGTCTCATGGGGGACAGGAGGCTACACCTTC	CASSVSWGTGGYTF
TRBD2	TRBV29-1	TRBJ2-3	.	TGCAGCGTTGTACTAGCGGTAGGGGTAGATACGCAGTATTTT	CSVVLAVGVDTQYF
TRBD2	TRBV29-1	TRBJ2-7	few	TGCAGCGTTGTTCCTAGCGGAGGATACGAGCAGTACTTC	CSVVPSGGYEQYF
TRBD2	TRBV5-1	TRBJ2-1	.	TGCGCCAGCGCGACTAGCGGGGGGGCTGAGCAGTTCTTC	CASATSGGAEQFF
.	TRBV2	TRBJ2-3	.	TGTGCCAGCAGTCCCCTGAGGGATACGCAGTATTTT	CASSPLRDTQYF
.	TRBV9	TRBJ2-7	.	TGTGCCAGCAGCTCGGGACGGATACTCTCGTCCTACGAGCAGTACTTC	CASSSGRILSSYEQYF
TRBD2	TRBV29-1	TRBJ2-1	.	TGCAGCGTTGCGAGGAGACTAGCGGAGGACAATGAGCAGTTCTTC	CSVARRLAEDNEQFF
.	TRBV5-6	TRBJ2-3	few	TGTGCCAGCAGCTTGAGGGCCAGCACAGATACGCAGTATTTT	CASSLRASTDTQYF
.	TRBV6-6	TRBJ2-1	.	TGTGCCAGCAGTTACTCCAATGAGCAGTTCTTC	CASSYSNEQFF
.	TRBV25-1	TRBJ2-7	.	TGTGCCAGCACTCTTCCAGGATCCTACGAGCAGTACTTC	CASTLPGSYEQYF
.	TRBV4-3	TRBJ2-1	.	TGCGCCAGCAGCCCTGAGAGAGGGTACTCCTACAATGAGCAGTTCTTC	CASSPERGYSYNEQFF
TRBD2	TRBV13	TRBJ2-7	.	TGTGCCAGCAGCCGGACTAGCGGGTACGAGCAGTACTTC	CASSRTSGYEQYF
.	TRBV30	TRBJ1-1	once	TGTGCCTGGGCCCGACAAGGGAACACTGAAGCTTTCTTT	CAWARQGNTEAFF
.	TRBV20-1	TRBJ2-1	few	TGCAAAGCCGACAATGAGCAGTTCTTC	CKADNEQFF